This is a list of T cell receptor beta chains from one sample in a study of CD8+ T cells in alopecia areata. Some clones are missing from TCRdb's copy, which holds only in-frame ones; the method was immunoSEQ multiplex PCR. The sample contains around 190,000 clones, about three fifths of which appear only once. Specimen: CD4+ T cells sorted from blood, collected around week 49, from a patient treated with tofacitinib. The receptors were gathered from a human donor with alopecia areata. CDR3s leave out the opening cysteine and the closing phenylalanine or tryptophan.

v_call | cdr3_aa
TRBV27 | ASSLSRVSAYEQY
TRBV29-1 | RRTSGFRNTQY
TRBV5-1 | ASSWKAGQETQY
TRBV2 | ASSSTGPLL
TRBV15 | ATSRDLAAGVELF
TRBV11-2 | ASSLNSGGAQY
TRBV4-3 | ASSQSRNSYEQY
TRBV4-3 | ASSGRGVNTGELF
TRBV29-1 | SVIPLNTEAF
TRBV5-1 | ASSLRGASSAGRTYGYT
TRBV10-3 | AIRGISSLDGYT
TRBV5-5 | ASSRETQY
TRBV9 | ASSPRTGGNQPQH
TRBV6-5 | ASTEGHVYGYT
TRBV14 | ASSPLVNSNYGYT
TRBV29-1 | SVVRDPTDTQY
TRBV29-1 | SVDNRGWVSSYNEQF
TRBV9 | ASSVRQGGTQY
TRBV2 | ASRGTGSGNQPQH
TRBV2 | ASKGPGTDTQY
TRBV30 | AWRFAGSPSGANVLT
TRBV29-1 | SVGRNTEAF
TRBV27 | ASSRTSVVDTQY
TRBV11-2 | ASSLGRGTGSRSTDTQY
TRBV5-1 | ASSSRLAGGKYEQY
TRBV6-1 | ASRDTPYEQY
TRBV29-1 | SGGQGAQETQY
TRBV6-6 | ATLAGLAYNEQF
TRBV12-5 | ASGPRDSNTQY
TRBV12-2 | ASRLLIVNTEAF
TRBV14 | ALRFGGQKVETQY
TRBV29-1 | SVGRGAYTEAF
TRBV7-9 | ASSLASREDIQY
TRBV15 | ATSRDPAGMSPLH
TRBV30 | AWSVAKGGLSGYT
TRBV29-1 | SVDLAYNEQF